Listed here is a single T cell receptor beta chain. Germline V gene data show CDR1 as SGHNT and CDR2 as YENEEA. V was shortened by 4 bases and J by 3 bases, with 14 bases between the two germline ends. The CDR3 sequence is 15 residues long. Repertoires were generated with immunoSEQ multiplex PCR, while TCRdb's copy carries only in-frame clones and drops some. The sample lists about 120,000 clones, about 94% occurring once. This specimen comes from a study of control samples from healthy donors and cancer patients. Sequencing was done on a sample of blood. The receptor was isolated from a young man in good health. The chain joins TRBV11-3 to TRBJ2-3; D is unclear. The CDR3, as DNA: TGTGCCAGCAGCTCGGGTCCCTACGGAACAGATACGCAGTATTTT. This codes for CASSSGPYGTDTQYF.